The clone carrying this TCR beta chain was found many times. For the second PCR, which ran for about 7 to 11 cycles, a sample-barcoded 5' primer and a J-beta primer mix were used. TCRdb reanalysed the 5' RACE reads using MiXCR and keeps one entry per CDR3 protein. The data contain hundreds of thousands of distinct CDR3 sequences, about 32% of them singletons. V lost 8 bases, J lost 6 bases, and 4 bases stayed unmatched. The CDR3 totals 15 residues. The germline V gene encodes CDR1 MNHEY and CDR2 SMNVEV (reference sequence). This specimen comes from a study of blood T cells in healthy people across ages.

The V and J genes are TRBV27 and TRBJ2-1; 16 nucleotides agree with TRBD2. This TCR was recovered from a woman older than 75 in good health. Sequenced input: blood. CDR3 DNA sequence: TGTGCCAGCGGGACTAGCGGGGGGGCCGGCAATGAGCAGTTCTTC. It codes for CASGTSGGAGNEQFF.